The rows below give T cell receptor beta chains drawn from one sample of a study of blood T cell repertoires in COVID-19. This table comes from immunoSEQ multiplex PCR, and its TCRdb copy is limited to in-frame clones, with some not included. The data contain about 140,000 clones, roughly 84% of them singletons. The sequenced material came from peripheral blood. These TCRs come from a woman aged 60 to 75 with acute or convalescent COVID-19. CDR3s include the opening cysteine and the closing phenylalanine or tryptophan. D genes are given only for firm matches. Clone sizes are given selectively: once, few, many, or a class where the clone is expanded.

>NA|TRBJ1-2|TRBV19|TRBD1|13
TGTGCCAGTAGCACCGACAGGGGGTATGGCTACACCTTC
CASSTDRGYGYTF
>NA|TRBJ2-3|TRBV4-1|NA|13
TGCGCCAGCAGCCAAGGCAGGACAGATACGCAGTATTTT
CASSQGRTDTQYF
>NA|TRBJ2-7|TRBV18|NA|15
TGTGCCAGCTCACCCCCATATGTCTCGTACGGCGAGCAGTACTTC
CASSPPYVSYGEQYF
>NA|TRBJ1-3|TRBV30|TRBD1|17
TGTGCCTGGACCCTATACCGGACAGGGGTGGATGGAAACACCATATATTTT
CAWTLYRTGVDGNTIYF
>few|TRBJ1-6|TRBV6-1|NA|16
TGTGCCAGCAGTGAATATTCCCAGGGCCTTAATTCACCCCTCCACTTT
CASSEYSQGLNSPLHF
>NA|TRBJ1-2|TRBV30|NA|13
TGTGCCTGGACCCTGAGCCCCGGGGTGGGCTACACCTTC
CAWTLSPGVGYTF
>once|TRBJ2-3|TRBV11-3|TRBD2|14
TGTGCCAGCAGCTTAGATCGCGGGGGAGATACGCAGTATTTT
CASSLDRGGDTQYF
>NA|TRBJ2-7|TRBV7-9|NA|16
TGTGCCAGCAGCGGGAGCCTCAGCGGGGGGACAGGAGAGCAGTACTTC
CASSGSLSGGTGEQYF
>NA|TRBJ1-1|TRBV11-3|NA|14
TGTGCCAGCAGCCTCTCCGGGACTAACACTGAAGCTTTCTTT
CASSLSGTNTEAFF
>NA|TRBJ2-3|TRBV5-4|NA|14
TGTGCCACCAGGTCTTCCGGGGAATTAGATACGCAGTATTTT
CATRSSGELDTQYF
>NA|TRBJ2-1|TRBV24-1|TRBD2|16
TGTGCCACCAGTGCCCCTAGCGGGGGGTCGTCCAATGAGCAGTTCTTC
CATSAPSGGSSNEQFF
>NA|TRBJ1-1|TRBV19|NA|12
TGTGCCAGTAGTATCCTAGGGGCTGAAGCTTTCTTT
CASSILGAEAFF
>NA|TRBJ2-1|TRBV9|TRBD2|16
TGTGCCAGCAGCGGACGGACTAGCGGGGGCCCCAATGAGCAGTTCTTC
CASSGRTSGGPNEQFF
>NA|TRBJ1-4|TRBV11-1|TRBD1|16
TGTGCCAGCAGCACGGCGGGACAGAGGGATAATGAAAAACTGTTTTTT
CASSTAGQRDNEKLFF
>NA|TRBJ2-5|TRBV19|TRBD2|15
TGTGCCAGTAGTTTCGGGACTAGCGGGATAGAGACCCAGTACTTC
CASSFGTSGIETQYF
>NA|TRBJ2-5|TRBV7-9|TRBD2|14
TGTGCCAGCAGTAGCGGGGGTATCCAAGAGACCCAGTACTTC
CASSSGGIQETQYF
>NA|TRBJ2-3|TRBV5-1|TRBD2|16
TGCGCCAGCAGCCTGAGCGGGGTTGGGAGCACAGATACGCAGTATTTT
CASSLSGVGSTDTQYF
>NA|TRBJ1-5|TRBV6-5|NA|14
TGTGCCAGCCGGCGGAGGGCGGGGAATCAGCCCCAGCATTTT
CASRRRAGNQPQHF
>NA|TRBJ2-3|TRBV4-1|NA|14
TGCGCCAGCAGCCAGGCGGATAGCACAGATACGCAGTATTTT
CASSQADSTDTQYF
>few|TRBJ1-2|TRBV6-1|NA|14
TGTGCCAGCAGTGAAGTGGGGGGAATGGGTGGCTACACCTTC
CASSEVGGMGGYTF
>NA|TRBJ2-2|TRBV5-4|TRBD2|17
TGTGCCAGCAGCTTGGGGGTTCGGCTAGCGGGCACCGGGGAGCTGTTTTTT
CASSLGVRLAGTGELFF
>few|TRBJ2-2|TRBV5-4|TRBD2|16
TGTGCCAGCAGCTTAAGACTAGCGGGAAACACCGGGGAGCTGTTTTTT
CASSLRLAGNTGELFF
>NA|TRBJ2-2|TRBV9|TRBD2|17
TGTGCCAGCAGCGTAGCTAGCGGGGCGTTAAACACCGGGGAGCTGTTTTTT
CASSVASGALNTGELFF
>NA|TRBJ1-5|TRBV27|TRBD1|14
TGTGCCAGCAGACGGACAGGGCTCAATCAGCCCCAGCATTTT
CASRRTGLNQPQHF
>NA|TRBJ2-5|TRBV28|NA|14
TGTGCCAGCAGTTTAGCGGGACGGCAAGAGACCCAGTACTTC
CASSLAGRQETQYF
>NA|TRBJ2-7|TRBV10-3|NA|17
TGTGCCATCAGTGAGAAACGAGGCAGGGGAAGCTCCTACGAGCAGTACTTC
CAISEKRGRGSSYEQYF
>NA|TRBJ2-3|TRBV5-1|TRBD1|13
TGCGCCAGCAGCTTGGGCAGGGGGGATACGCAGTATTTT
CASSLGRGDTQYF
>NA|TRBJ2-7|TRBV14|NA|14
TGTGCCAGCAGCCAAGTCAGATCCTCCTACGAGCAGTACTTC
CASSQVRSSYEQYF
>NA|TRBJ1-4|TRBV5-1|NA|14
TGCGCCAGCACTCAGGGGTCGGCAAATGAAAAACTGTTTTTT
CASTQGSANEKLFF
>NA|TRBJ2-7|TRBV18|TRBD1|16
TGTGCCAGCTCACCAGGGGGACAGGGTCTCTCCTACGAGCAGTACTTC
CASSPGGQGLSYEQYF
>NA|TRBJ2-3|TRBV18|TRBD1|16
TGTGCCAGCTCACCATCTGGGACAGGGAAAGGGGATACGCAGTATTTT
CASSPSGTGKGDTQYF
>NA|TRBJ1-3|TRBV7-8|NA|16
TGTGCCAGCAGCTTAGGAAGTCAACACTCTGGAAACACCATATATTTT
CASSLGSQHSGNTIYF
>NA|TRBJ2-3|TRBV3-1/TRBV3-2|NA|12
TGTGCCAGCAGCCATCGTGCAGATACGCAGTATTTT
CASSHRADTQYF
>NA|TRBJ2-6|TRBV10-3|NA|14
TGTGCCATCAGTGACGGGGCTGGGGCCAACGTCCTGACTTTC
CAISDGAGANVLTF
>NA|TRBJ2-1|TRBV7-8|NA|15
TGTGCCAGCAGCTTCCATCGTAGCTCCTACAATGAGCAGTTCTTC
CASSFHRSSYNEQFF
>once|TRBJ1-1|TRBV19|NA|14
TGTGCCAGTAGTATAGGGATAGCCAACACTGAAGCTTTCTTT
CASSIGIANTEAFF
>NA|TRBJ1-1|TRBV7-2|TRBD1|14
TGTGCCAGCAGCAAAACAGGGGTTATTACTGAAGCTTTCTTT
CASSKTGVITEAFF
>NA|TRBJ2-3|TRBV5-1|NA|13
TGCGCCAGCAGCTTGGGGAGTGCAGATACGCAGTATTTT
CASSLGSADTQYF
>NA|TRBJ1-1|TRBV5-4|TRBD1|14
TGTGCCAGCAGCTTTGGACAGGTAAACACTGAAGCTTTCTTT
CASSFGQVNTEAFF
>medium-sized|TRBJ2-2|TRBV3-1/TRBV3-2|NA|17
TGTGCCAGCAGCCAAGATCTCAGCCTGGGCTACACCGGGGAGCTGTTTTTT
CASSQDLSLGYTGELFF
>once|TRBJ2-5|TRBV11-2|NA|15
TGTGCCAGCAGCTTAGACGGGGGAAGGCAAGAGACCCAGTACTTC
CASSLDGGRQETQYF
>NA|TRBJ1-1|TRBV28|NA|13
TGTGCCAGCAGTTTGCGGCAGAACACTGAAGCTTTCTTT
CASSLRQNTEAFF
>many|TRBJ2-2|TRBV9|NA|16
TGTGCCAGCAGCGTCAGGGAAAGCCCTAACACCGGGGAGCTGTTTTTT
CASSVRESPNTGELFF
>NA|TRBJ1-2|TRBV6-5|NA|16
TGTGCCAGCAGTTATCAATTCGGGAACCAAAACTATGGCTACACCTTC
CASSYQFGNQNYGYTF
>NA|TRBJ1-1|TRBV28|NA|12
TGTGCCAGCCAGGTCGGGAACACTGAAGCTTTCTTT
CASQVGNTEAFF
>NA|TRBJ2-5|TRBV6-6|TRBD2|17
TGTGCCAGCAGTCCCCTGACTAGCGGGGGTTACCAAGAGACCCAGTACTTC
CASSPLTSGGYQETQYF
>NA|TRBJ2-5|TRBV5-1|TRBD2|16
TGCGCCAGCAGCTTAGGGACTAGCGGGGGCCAAGAGACCCAGTACTTC
CASSLGTSGGQETQYF
>NA|TRBJ2-1|TRBV18|NA|15
TGTGCCAGCTCACCCAGGGCTGTGCGGGGCAATGAGCAGTTCTTC
CASSPRAVRGNEQFF
>once|TRBJ1-1|TRBV7-2|NA|13
TGTGCCAGCAGCTGGGGGGTACGCACTGAAGCTTTCTTT
CASSWGVRTEAFF
>NA|TRBJ1-1|TRBV9|NA|14
TGTGCCAGCAGCGTAGCCACCAGGGACACTGAAGCTTTCTTT
CASSVATRDTEAFF
>NA|TRBJ2-7|TRBV7-2|TRBD1|13
TGTGCCAGCAGTTTCACAGGGGCAGGGGAGCAGTACTTC
CASSFTGAGEQYF